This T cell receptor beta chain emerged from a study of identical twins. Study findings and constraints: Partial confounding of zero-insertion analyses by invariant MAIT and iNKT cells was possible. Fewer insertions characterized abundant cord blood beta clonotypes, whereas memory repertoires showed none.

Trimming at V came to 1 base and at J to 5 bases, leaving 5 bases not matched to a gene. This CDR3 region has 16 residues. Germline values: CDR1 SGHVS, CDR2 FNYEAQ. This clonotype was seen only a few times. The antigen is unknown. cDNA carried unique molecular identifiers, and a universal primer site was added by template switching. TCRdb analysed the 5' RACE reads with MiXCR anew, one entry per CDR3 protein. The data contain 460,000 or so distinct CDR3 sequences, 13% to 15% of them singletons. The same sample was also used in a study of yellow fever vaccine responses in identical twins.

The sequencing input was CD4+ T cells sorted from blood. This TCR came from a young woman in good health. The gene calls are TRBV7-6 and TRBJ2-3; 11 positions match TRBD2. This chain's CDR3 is CASSLGSGRARDTQYF. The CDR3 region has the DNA TGTGCCAGCAGCTTAGGTAGCGGGAGGGCCAGAGATACGCAGTATTTT.